This T cell receptor beta chain was obtained from a study of post-analysis software for immune sequencing data. Study observations and caveats: Strong same-batch co-clustering of samples appeared with F measure clustering. With TRBV5-6, TRBV5-1 and TRBV20-1 included, about five TRBV segments were more frequent in patients than in controls. Compared with controls, patients showed significantly lower normalized Chao1 diversity.

The germline CDR1 and CDR2 sequences are SQVTM and ANQGSEA. With 0 bases clipped from V and 6 bases from J, the junction kept 17 bases outside the gene matches. The CDR3 has 18 amino acids. The TCR beta cDNA libraries carried unique molecular identifiers. Approximately 500,000 cDNA molecules were obtained from approximately 0.91 to 9.4 million T cells. MiXCR, applied by TCRdb to the PCR reads, yields one record per CDR3 protein. The top ten clones hold around 4.7% of a sample with around 770,000 distinct CDR3 sequences, about 45% of them seen once. This clonotype was seen more than once but under ten times. Its antigen remains unidentified.

Material: blood. The V and J genes are TRBV29-1 and TRBJ1-1; TRBD1 matches at 9 bases. The TCR was taken from a girl between 10 and 17 years old with multiple sclerosis. The CDR3 here is CSVEDDTGTGWRYAEAFF. CDR3 DNA: TGCAGCGTTGAAGACGATACGGGGACAGGGTGGCGGTACGCTGAAGCTTTCTTT.